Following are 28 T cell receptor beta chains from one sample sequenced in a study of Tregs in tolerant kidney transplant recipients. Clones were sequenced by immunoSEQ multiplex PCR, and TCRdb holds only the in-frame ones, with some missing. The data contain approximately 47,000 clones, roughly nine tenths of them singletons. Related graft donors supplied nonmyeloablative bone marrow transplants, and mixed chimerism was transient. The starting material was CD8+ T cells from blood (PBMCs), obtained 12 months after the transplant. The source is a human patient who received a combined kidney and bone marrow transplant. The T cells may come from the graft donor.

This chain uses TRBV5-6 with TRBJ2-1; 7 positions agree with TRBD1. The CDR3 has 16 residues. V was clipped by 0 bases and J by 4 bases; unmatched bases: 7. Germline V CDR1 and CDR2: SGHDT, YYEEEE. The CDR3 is CASSLGAGTAYNEQFF. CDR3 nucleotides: TGTGCCAGCAGCTTGGGAGCTGGGACAGCTTACAATGAGCAGTTCTTC.

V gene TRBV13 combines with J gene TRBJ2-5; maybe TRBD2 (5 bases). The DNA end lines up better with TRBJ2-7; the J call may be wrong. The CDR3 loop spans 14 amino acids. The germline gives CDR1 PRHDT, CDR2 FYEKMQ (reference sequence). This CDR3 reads CASSFLARGREQYF. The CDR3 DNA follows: TGTGCCAGCAGCTTCCTAGCTCGCGGACGCGAGCAGTACTTC.

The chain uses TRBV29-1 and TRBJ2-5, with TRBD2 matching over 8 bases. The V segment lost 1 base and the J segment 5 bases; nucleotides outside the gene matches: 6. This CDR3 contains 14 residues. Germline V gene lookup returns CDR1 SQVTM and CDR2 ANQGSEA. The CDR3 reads CSVEGTSSSETQYF. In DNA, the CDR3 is TGCAGCGTTGAAGGGACTAGCTCCTCCGAGACCCAGTACTTC.

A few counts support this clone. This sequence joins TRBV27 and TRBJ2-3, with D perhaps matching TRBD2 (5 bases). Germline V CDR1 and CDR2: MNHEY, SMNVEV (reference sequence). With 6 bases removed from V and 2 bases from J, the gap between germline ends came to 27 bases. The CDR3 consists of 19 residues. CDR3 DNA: TGTGCCAGCAGGAAGTTTCTCGTCTCGGGGTTAAACTTCACAGATACGCAGTATTTT. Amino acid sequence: CASRKFLVSGLNFTDTQYF.

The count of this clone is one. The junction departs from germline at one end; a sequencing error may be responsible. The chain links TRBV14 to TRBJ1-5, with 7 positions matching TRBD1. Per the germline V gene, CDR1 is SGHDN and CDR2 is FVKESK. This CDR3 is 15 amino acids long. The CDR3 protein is CASNQLTGDYQPQHF. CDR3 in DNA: TGTGCCAGCAACCAACTCACAGGGGATTATCAGCCCCAGCATTTT. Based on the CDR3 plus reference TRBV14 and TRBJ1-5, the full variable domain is EAGVTQFPSHSVIEKGQTVTLRCDPISGHDNLYWYRRVMGKEIKFLLHFVKESKQDESGMPNNRFLAERTGGTYSTLKVQPAELEDSGVYFCASNQLTGDYQPQHFGDGTRLSIL.

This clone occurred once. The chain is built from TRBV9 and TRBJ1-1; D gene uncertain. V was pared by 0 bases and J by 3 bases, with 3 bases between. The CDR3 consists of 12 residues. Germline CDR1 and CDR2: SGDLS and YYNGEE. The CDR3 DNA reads TGTGCCAGCAGCGTAGCTGACACTGAAGCTTTCTTT. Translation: CASSVADTEAFF.

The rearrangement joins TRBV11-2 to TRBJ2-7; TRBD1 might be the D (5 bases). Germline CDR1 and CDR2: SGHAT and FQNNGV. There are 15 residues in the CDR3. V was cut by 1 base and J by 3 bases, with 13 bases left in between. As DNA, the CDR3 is TGTGCCAGCAGCTTAGCTGGCAGGGAAAGCTACGAGCAGTACTTC. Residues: CASSLAGRESYEQYF.

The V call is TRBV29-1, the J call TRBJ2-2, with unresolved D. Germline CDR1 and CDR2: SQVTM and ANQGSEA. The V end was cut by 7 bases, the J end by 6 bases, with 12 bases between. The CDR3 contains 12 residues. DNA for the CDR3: TGCAGCGCGGGTCAGCACCCCGGGGAGCTGTTTTTT. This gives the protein CSAGQHPGELFF.

CDR3 nucleotides: TGCGCCAGCAGCCACGTAGAATCGGGCACTGAAGCTTTCTTT. Amino acid sequence: CASSHVESGTEAFF. This chain joins TRBV4-1 and TRBJ1-1; D remains ambiguous. There are 14 residues in the CDR3. Germline assignment: CDR1 MGHRA and CDR2 YSYEKL. V was clipped by 3 bases and J by 4 bases, with 12 bases between them.

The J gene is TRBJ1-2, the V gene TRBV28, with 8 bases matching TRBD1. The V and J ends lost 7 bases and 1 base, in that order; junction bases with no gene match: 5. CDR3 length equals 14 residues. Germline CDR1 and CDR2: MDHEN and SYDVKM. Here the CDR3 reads CASTRGPLNYGYTF. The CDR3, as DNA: TGTGCCAGCACCAGGGGGCCGCTTAACTATGGCTACACCTTC.

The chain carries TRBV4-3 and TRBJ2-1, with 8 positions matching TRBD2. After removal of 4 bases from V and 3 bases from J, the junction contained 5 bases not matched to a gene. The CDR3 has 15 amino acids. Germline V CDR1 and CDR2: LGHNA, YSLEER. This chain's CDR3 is CASSLTGGDYNEQFF. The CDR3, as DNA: TGCGCCAGCAGCCTGACGGGGGGGGACTACAATGAGCAGTTCTTC.

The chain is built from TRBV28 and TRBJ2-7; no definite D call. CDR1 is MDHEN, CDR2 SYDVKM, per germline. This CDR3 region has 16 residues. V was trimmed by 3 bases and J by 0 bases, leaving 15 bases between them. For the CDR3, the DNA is TGTGCCAGCAGTTTCGTGGCGCCTAGGAGCTCCTACGAGCAGTACTTC. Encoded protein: CASSFVAPRSSYEQYF.

Here the CDR3 DNA reads TGTGCCAGCCTAGCAGGGGATAGGTGGGACTATGGCTACACCTTC. Amino acids: CASLAGDRWDYGYTF. This sequence joins TRBV7-9 and TRBJ1-2; possibly TRBD1 for D (6 bases). There are 15 residues in the CDR3. V was trimmed by 8 bases and J by 3 bases, leaving 19 bases between them. Per germline, CDR1 SEHNR and CDR2 FQNEAQ (reference sequence). Filled out from reference TRBV7-9 and TRBJ1-2, the complete variable domain reads DTGVSQNPRHKITKRGQNVTFRCDPISEHNRLYWYRQTLGQGPEFLTYFQNEAQLEKSRLLSDRFSAERPKGSFSTLEIQRTEQGDSAMYLCASLAGDRWDYGYTFGSGTRLTVV.

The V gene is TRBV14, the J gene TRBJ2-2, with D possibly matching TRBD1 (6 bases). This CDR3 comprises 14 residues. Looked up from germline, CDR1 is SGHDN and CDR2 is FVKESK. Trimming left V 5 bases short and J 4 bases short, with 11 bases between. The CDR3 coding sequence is TGTGCCAGCAGCTTTACAGGGATCACCGGGGAGCTGTTTTTT. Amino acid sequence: CASSFTGITGELFF.

DNA for the CDR3: TGTGCCAGCAGCCCGGACCTGGGGCCCAACTATGGCTACACCTTC. Its protein product is CASSPDLGPNYGYTF. J is TRBJ1-2 and V is TRBV9, with a tentative D call TRBD1 (5 bases). The germline gives CDR1 SGDLS, CDR2 YYNGEE. The germline V and J ends were trimmed by 4 bases and 2 bases, with 15 bases remaining between them. The length of the CDR3 is 15 residues.

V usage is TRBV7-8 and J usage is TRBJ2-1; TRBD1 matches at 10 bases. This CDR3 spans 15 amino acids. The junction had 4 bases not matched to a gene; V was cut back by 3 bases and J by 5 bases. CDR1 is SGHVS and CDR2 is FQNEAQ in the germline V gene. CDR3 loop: CASSFRDRGHNEQFF. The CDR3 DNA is TGTGCCAGCAGCTTCCGGGACAGGGGCCACAATGAGCAGTTCTTC.

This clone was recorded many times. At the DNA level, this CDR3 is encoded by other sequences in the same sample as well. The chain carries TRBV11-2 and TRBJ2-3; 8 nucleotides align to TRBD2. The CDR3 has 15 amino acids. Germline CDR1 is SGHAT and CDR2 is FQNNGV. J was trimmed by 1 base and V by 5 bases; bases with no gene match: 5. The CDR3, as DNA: TGTGCCAGCAGCCGCCTAGCGGGTGGCACAGATACGCAGTATTTT. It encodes CASSRLAGGTDTQYF.

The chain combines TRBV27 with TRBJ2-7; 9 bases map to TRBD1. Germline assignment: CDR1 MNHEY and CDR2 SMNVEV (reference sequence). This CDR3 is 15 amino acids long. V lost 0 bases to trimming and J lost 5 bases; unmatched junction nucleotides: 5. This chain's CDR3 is CASSLSGTGLNEQYF. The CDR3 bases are TGTGCCAGCAGTTTATCCGGGACAGGGTTAAACGAGCAGTACTTC.

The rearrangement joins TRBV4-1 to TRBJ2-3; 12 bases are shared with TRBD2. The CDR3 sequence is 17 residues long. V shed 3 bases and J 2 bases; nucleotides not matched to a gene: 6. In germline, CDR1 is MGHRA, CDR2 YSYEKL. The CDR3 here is CASSHRLAGAYTDTQYF. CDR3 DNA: TGCGCCAGCAGCCACCGACTAGCGGGGGCGTACACAGATACGCAGTATTTT.

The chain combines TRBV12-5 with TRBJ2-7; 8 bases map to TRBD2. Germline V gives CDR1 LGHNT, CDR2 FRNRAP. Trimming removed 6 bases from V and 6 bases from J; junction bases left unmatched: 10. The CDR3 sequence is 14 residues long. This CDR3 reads CASGVGTRVLEQYF. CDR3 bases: TGTGCTAGTGGGGTCGGGACTAGGGTCCTCGAGCAGTACTTC.

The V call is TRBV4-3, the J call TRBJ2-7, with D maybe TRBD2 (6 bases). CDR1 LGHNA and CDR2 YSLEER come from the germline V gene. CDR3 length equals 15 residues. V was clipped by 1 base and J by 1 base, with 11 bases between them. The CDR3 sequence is CASSQGPGDSYEQYF. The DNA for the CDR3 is TGCGCCAGCAGCCAAGGCCCGGGGGATTCCTACGAGCAGTACTTC.

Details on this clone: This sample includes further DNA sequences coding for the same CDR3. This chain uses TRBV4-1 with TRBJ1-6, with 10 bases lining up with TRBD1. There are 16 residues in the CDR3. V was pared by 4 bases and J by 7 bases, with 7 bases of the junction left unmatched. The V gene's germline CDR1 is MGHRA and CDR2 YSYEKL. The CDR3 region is CASSLRQGAKNSPLHF. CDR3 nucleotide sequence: TGCGCCAGCAGCCTCCGACAGGGGGCTAAAAATTCACCCCTCCACTTT.

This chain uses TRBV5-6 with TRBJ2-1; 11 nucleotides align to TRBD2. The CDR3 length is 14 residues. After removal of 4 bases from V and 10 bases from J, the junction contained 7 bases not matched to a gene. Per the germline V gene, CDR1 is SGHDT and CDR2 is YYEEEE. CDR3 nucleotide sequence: TGTGCCAGCAGCGTGACTAGCGGGAACGGCGAGCAGTTCTTC. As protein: CASSVTSGNGEQFF. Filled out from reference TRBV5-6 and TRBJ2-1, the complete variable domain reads DAGVTQSPTHLIKTRGQQVTLRCSPKSGHDTVSWYQQALGQGPQFIFQYYEEEERQRGNFPDRFSGHQFPNYSSELNVNALLLGDSALYLCASSVTSGNGEQFFGPGTRLTVL.

The CDR3 sequence is CAISEGRQGTDEQYF. As DNA, the CDR3 is TGTGCCATCAGTGAAGGGCGGCAGGGTACGGACGAGCAGTACTTC. V gene TRBV10-3 combines with J gene TRBJ2-7, with a weak D call TRBD1 (5 bases). Germline lookup yields CDR1 ENHRY and CDR2 SYGVKD. The CDR3 runs to 15 residues. V dropped 3 bases and J dropped 5 bases, with 17 bases sitting between them.

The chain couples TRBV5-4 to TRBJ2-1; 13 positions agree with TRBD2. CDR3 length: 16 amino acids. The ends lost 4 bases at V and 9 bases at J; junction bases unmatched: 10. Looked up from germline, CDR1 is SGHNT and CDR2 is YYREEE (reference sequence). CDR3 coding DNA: TGTGCCAGCAGCGCCACCGGGACTAGCGGGAACGGTGAGCAGTTCTTC. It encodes CASSATGTSGNGEQFF.

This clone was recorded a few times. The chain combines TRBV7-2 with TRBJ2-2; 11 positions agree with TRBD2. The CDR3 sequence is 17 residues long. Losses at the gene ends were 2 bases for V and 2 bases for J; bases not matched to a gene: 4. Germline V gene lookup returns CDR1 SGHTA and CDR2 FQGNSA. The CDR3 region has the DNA TGTGCCAGCAGCTTACCTCTAGCGGGGGGAAACACCGGGGAGCTGTTTTTT. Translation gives CASSLPLAGGNTGELFF.

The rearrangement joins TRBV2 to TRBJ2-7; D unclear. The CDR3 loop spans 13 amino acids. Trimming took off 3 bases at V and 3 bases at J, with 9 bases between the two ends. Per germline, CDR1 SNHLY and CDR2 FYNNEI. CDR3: CASSEARFYEQYF. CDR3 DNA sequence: TGTGCCAGCAGTGAGGCCAGATTCTACGAGCAGTACTTC.

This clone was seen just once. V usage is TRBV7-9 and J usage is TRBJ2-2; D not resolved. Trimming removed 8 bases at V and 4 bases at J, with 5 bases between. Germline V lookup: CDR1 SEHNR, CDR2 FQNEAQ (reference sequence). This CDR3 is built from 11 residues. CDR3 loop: CASRVTGELFF. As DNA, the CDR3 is TGTGCCAGCCGGGTCACCGGGGAGCTGTTTTTT.